This T cell receptor beta chain was found in a study of cytomegalovirus exposure and HLA in healthy donors. About the study: In a previous analysis, 117 million unique TCR beta sequences were found from roughly 180 million T cells. Whole-study results and caveats: Sequencing depth roughly uniform across donors was assumed in presence/absence analyses. In a later analysis, TCR beta V- and J-gene trimming was associated with a missense DCLRE1C variant.

Between the trimmed V and J ends, which lost 6 bases and 1 base, there was a span of 12 bases. CDR3 length: 13 amino acids. CDR1 is SQVTM, CDR2 ANQGSEA, per germline. The PCR had 60 Vbeta and 13 Jbeta primers. The table came from immunoSEQ multiplex PCR; TCRdb's copy has only in-frame clones and leaves some out. Among 150,000 to 200,000 clones, around 74% were seen once, and the ten largest hold roughly 1.4%. This clone was detected only once. What it binds is unknown. The sequence derives from a woman in her 30s in good health and CMV-seronegative. The gene calls are TRBV29-1 and TRBJ1-1, with D tentatively TRBD1 (5 bases). The material sequenced was PBMCs. The CDR3 DNA sequence: TGCAGCGTGCCGGGGGGAGGGAACACTGAAGCTTTCTTT. Translating it yields CSVPGGGNTEAFF. Drawing the rest from reference TRBV29-1 and TRBJ1-1, the complete variable domain is SAVISQKPSRDICQRGTSLTIQCQVDSQVTMMFWYRQQPGQSLTLIATANQGSEATYESGFVIDKFPISRPNLTFSTLTVSNMSPEDSSIYLCSVPGGGNTEAFFGQGTRLTVV.